Reported below is one T cell receptor beta chain. The entry originates in a study of cytomegalovirus exposure and HLA in healthy donors. The data were produced by immunoSEQ multiplex PCR, yet TCRdb's version contains in-frame clones alone and is incomplete. The table has roughly 82,000 clones, 90% to 95% seen once. The CDR3 extends over 16 amino acids. Trimming at V came to 5 bases and at J to 7 bases, leaving 10 bases not matched to a gene. CDR1 is LNHDA and CDR2 is SQIVND in the germline V gene (reference sequence). The rearrangement uses TRBV19 and TRBJ2-4; 11 positions agree with TRBD2. This clonotype originated in a man younger than 35 in good health and CMV-seronegative. Sequencing was done on a sample of PBMCs. For the CDR3, the DNA is TGTGCCAGTAGTTGGGGGGTAGCGGGAGGGCCCAACATTCAGTACTTC. Amino acids: CASSWGVAGGPNIQYF.